A single sample gave rise to the 27 T cell receptor beta chains below, sequenced in a study of T-cell reconstitution after alpha-beta-depleted transplantation in children. TCRbeta library preparation incorporated unique molecular identifiers. From the PCR reads, TCRdb called clonotypes with MiXCR, one entry per CDR3 protein. Among roughly 66,000 distinct CDR3 sequences listed, 4% to 5% were seen once. Source: PBMCs, mostly from graft donor cells, taken 180 days after TCRalphabeta/CD19-depleted stem cell transplant. These receptors were obtained from a boy younger than two who had a stem cell transplant for acute myeloid leukemia, so the T cells may come from the graft donor.

This clonotype came up many times. This chain connects TRBV5-1 to TRBJ2-1; D possibly corresponds to TRBD2 (5 bases). The V gene lost 3 bases and the J gene lost 3 bases, with 7 bases spanning the gap. The CDR3 has 13 residues. Germline values: CDR1 SGHRS, CDR2 YFSETQ. CDR3 protein: CASSSAGYNEQFF. The CDR3 DNA sequence: TGCGCCAGCAGCTCGGCGGGCTACAATGAGCAGTTCTTC.

This clonotype was recorded a few times. Germline is not matched at one junction end, which may reflect a read error. The rearrangement uses TRBV2 and TRBJ1-6; perhaps TRBD1 as D (5 bases). The CDR3 loop spans 19 amino acids. Germline CDR1 is SNHLY and CDR2 is FYNNEI. This CDR3 is CAISLRGPWALFYNSPLHF. The CDR3 coding sequence is TGTGCCATCAGTTTAAGGGGCCCTTGGGCCCTCTTCTATAATTCACCCCTCCACTTT.

This clonotype has at least ten counts. The DNA of the CDR3 is TGTGCCAGCAGAGGCGTCCTGAACACTGAAGCTTTCTTT. As protein: CASRGVLNTEAFF. This rearrangement joins TRBV7-9 to TRBJ1-1; D is undetermined. This CDR3 has 13 residues. Germline CDR1 and CDR2: SEHNR and FQNEAQ (reference sequence). The V and J ends lost 6 bases and 0 bases respectively, with 8 bases between them.

This clonotype was observed at least ten times. CDR3 loop: CASSKIFTDTQYF. CDR3 nucleotides: TGCGCCAGCAGCAAAATATTCACAGATACGCAGTATTTT. The rearrangement joins TRBV5-1 to TRBJ2-3; D uncertain. Germline V gene lookup returns CDR1 SGHRS and CDR2 YFSETQ. V lost 4 bases, J lost 2 bases, and 8 bases lay in between. The length of the CDR3 is 13 residues.

Many counts were recorded for this clonotype. The chain is built from TRBV2 and TRBJ2-3; D uncertain. Trimming cost V 0 bases and J 4 bases, with 5 bases left between them. Germline CDR1 SNHLY, CDR2 FYNNEI. CDR3 length: 13 residues. DNA of the CDR3: TGTGCCAGCAGTGAAGCGCGGCCAGATACGCAGTATTTT. Protein product: CASSEARPDTQYF.

At least ten counts were recorded for this clonotype. The genes are TRBV3-1 and TRBJ2-7; 7 positions match TRBD1. CDR1 and CDR2 (germline): LGHDT, YNNKEL (reference sequence). V lost 4 bases to trimming and J lost 2 bases; unmatched junction nucleotides: 5. The CDR3 totals 14 residues. CDR3 in DNA: TGTGCCAGCAGCCCCCAAGACAGGGCCTACGAGCAGTACGTC. It is translated as CASSPQDRAYEQYV.

This clonotype was counted at least ten times. This chain uses TRBV4-3 with TRBJ1-4; perhaps TRBD1 as D (5 bases). V lost 4 bases to trimming and J lost 4 bases, with 13 bases between them. From germline, CDR1 is LGHNA and CDR2 YSLEER. The CDR3 is 15 residues long. CDR3 coding DNA: TGCGCCAGCAGCCGAGGGACTGGCCTTAATGAAAAACTGTTTTTT. The encoded protein is CASSRGTGLNEKLFF.

This clonotype appeared a few times. The chain couples TRBV4-3 to TRBJ2-3, with 7 bases fitting TRBD2. Unmatched junction bases numbered 3, after V lost 4 bases and J lost 2 bases. The CDR3 is made up of 14 amino acids. CDR1 LGHNA and CDR2 YSLEER come from the germline V gene. As DNA, the CDR3 is TGCGCCAGCAGCCCCGCGGGGGTCACAGATACGCAGTATTTT. This sequence encodes CASSPAGVTDTQYF.

This clonotype has a count of ten or more. The CDR3 loop is CASSYPPGRHYNEQFF. The DNA for the CDR3 is TGTGCCAGCAGTTACCCCCCCGGACGGCACTACAATGAGCAGTTCTTC. The rearrangement links TRBV6-5 to TRBJ2-1; D unclear. The V and J ends lost 2 bases and 3 bases respectively, with 14 bases between them. Germline lookup yields CDR1 MNHEY and CDR2 SVGAGI. The CDR3 runs to 16 residues.

This clonotype was detected many times. The J gene is TRBJ1-2, the V gene TRBV27; D uncertain. Germline CDR1 MNHEY, CDR2 SMNVEV (reference sequence). CDR3 size: 13 residues. V lost 0 bases and J 4 bases, leaving 6 bases between the germline ends. For the CDR3, the DNA is TGTGCCAGCAGTTTATCCGGGTCCTATGGCTACACCTTC. It yields the protein CASSLSGSYGYTF.

This clonotype has at least ten counts. The J gene is TRBJ2-1, the V gene TRBV6-2 or TRBV6-3; 11 positions match TRBD2. The CDR3 runs to 18 residues. CDR1 is MNHEY, CDR2 SVGEGT, per germline. Germline trimming cut 5 bases from V and 1 base from J; bases unmatched to any gene: 10. Here the CDR3 reads CASSKWLAGGKSYNEQFF. As DNA, the CDR3 is TGTGCCAGCAGTAAATGGCTAGCGGGGGGTAAGTCCTACAATGAGCAGTTCTTC.

This clonotype was detected many times. The V gene is TRBV5-1, the J gene TRBJ2-3; D gene ambiguous. The CDR3 is 12 residues long. The V end lost 5 bases, the J end lost 14 bases, and 18 bases lay between the germline ends. Germline-derived CDR1 and CDR2 are SGHRS and YFSETQ. CDR3 sequence reads: CASRPGTHPLYF. Written as DNA, the CDR3 is TGCGCCAGCAGACCAGGAACCCATCCCCTGTATTTT.

This clonotype was found many times. The chain combines TRBV4-2 with TRBJ1-2, with 8 bases fitting TRBD1. V shed 1 base, J shed 4 bases, and the junction held 11 bases outside the gene matches. This CDR3 has 17 residues. CDR1 LGHNA and CDR2 YNFKEQ come from the germline V gene. CDR3 region: CASSQVTDREWGYGYTF. CDR3 coding DNA: TGTGCCAGCAGCCAAGTTACGGACAGGGAGTGGGGCTATGGCTACACCTTC.

This clonotype was seen ten or more times. V usage is TRBV6-5 and J usage is TRBJ2-6; unclear D gene. Trimming shortened V by 5 bases and J by 6 bases, and 8 bases separated the two germline ends. The CDR3 spans 13 residues. Germline CDR1 reads MNHEY; CDR2 reads SVGAGI. CDR3: CASSPEEANVLTF. The CDR3 DNA follows: TGTGCCAGCAGTCCCGAAGAGGCCAACGTCCTGACTTTC.

This clonotype was recorded at least ten times. The chain is built from TRBV11-2 and TRBJ2-7, with D possibly TRBD2 on 5 matching bases. Germline V CDR1 and CDR2: SGHAT, FQNNGV. Trimming left V 3 bases short and J 2 bases short, with 11 bases between. The CDR3 extends over 14 amino acids. CDR3 amino acids: CASSFRGPTYEQYV. The CDR3 nucleotides are TGTGCCAGCAGCTTTCGAGGGCCCACCTACGAGCAGTACGTC.

This clonotype appeared many times. The rearrangement links TRBV15 to TRBJ1-2, with D possibly matching TRBD1 (5 bases). With 3 bases removed from V and 10 bases from J, the gap between germline ends came to 21 bases. Looked up from germline, CDR1 is LNHNV and CDR2 is YYDKDF (reference sequence). This CDR3 has 15 amino acids. CDR3 sequence reads: CATSSPTAGQYDYTF. CDR3 coding DNA: TGTGCCACCAGCAGCCCTACTGCGGGGCAATACGACTACACCTTC.

At least ten counts were recorded for this clonotype. The rearrangement joins TRBV3-1 to TRBJ2-1; D ambiguous. V was trimmed by 0 bases and J by 5 bases, leaving 5 bases between them. Germline CDR1 is LGHDT and CDR2 is YNNKEL (reference sequence). The CDR3 spans 13 residues. CDR3 nucleotides: TGTGCCAGCAGCCAAGATCCCAACAATGAGCAGTTCTTC. Its protein product is CASSQDPNNEQFF.

This clonotype occurred many times. CDR3 in amino acids: CASSQVPAETQYF. The DNA for the CDR3 is TGCGCCAGCAGCCAAGTACCAGCAGAGACCCAGTACTTC. The rearrangement uses TRBV4-1 and TRBJ2-5; unclear D gene. CDR3 size: 13 residues. V was shortened by 1 base and J by 4 bases, with 7 bases between the two germline ends. The germline V gene has CDR1 MGHRA and CDR2 YSYEKL.

This clonotype was detected many times. V usage is TRBV6-1 and J usage is TRBJ2-3; possible D gene TRBD1, 7 bases. The CDR3 contains 16 residues. V lost 6 bases and J 1 base, leaving 17 bases between the germline ends. Looked up from germline, CDR1 is MNHNS and CDR2 is SASEGT. The CDR3 DNA reads as TGTGCCAGCAGCCTAGCGACAGGGATGGGCACAGATACGCAGTATTTT. Its protein product is CASSLATGMGTDTQYF.

On this clonotype: A clone one base away is much larger, so this may be a read error. The rearrangement uses TRBV7-3 and TRBJ2-2; TRBD2 aligns across 14 bases. The CDR3 sequence is 16 residues long. Per the germline V gene, CDR1 is SGHTA and CDR2 is FQGTGA. The chain's CDR3 is CASSATSGGVTWELFF. CDR3 bases: TGTGCCAGCAGCGCGACTAGCGGGGGGGTCACCTGGGAGCTGTTTTTT.

This clonotype was counted ten times or more. The chain employs TRBV29-1 and TRBJ2-5, with D perhaps TRBD1 (6 bases). The CDR3 extends over 12 amino acids. Germline CDR1 reads SQVTM; CDR2 reads ANQGSEA. The V gene lost 7 bases and the J gene lost 5 bases, with 14 bases spanning the gap. The CDR3 spells CSGAEGVETQYF. In DNA form, the CDR3 reads TGCAGCGGGGCCGAGGGGGTGGAGACCCAGTACTTC.

At least ten counts were recorded for this clonotype. The gene calls are TRBV28 and TRBJ2-3; TRBD1 matches 11 bases. The CDR3 has 17 amino acids. CDR1 MDHEN and CDR2 SYDVKM come from the germline V gene. The V segment lost 0 bases and the J segment 4 bases; nucleotides outside the gene matches: 6. CDR3 sequence reads: CASSLWDGTGGADTQYF. CDR3 sequence (DNA): TGTGCCAGCAGTTTATGGGACGGGACAGGGGGGGCAGATACGCAGTATTTT. Full variable domain (rest looked up from reference TRBV28 and TRBJ2-3): DVKVTQSSRYLVKRTGEKVFLECVQDMDHENMFWYRQDPGLGLRLIYFSYDVKMKEKGDIPEGYSVSREKKERFSLILESASTNQTSMYLCASSLWDGTGGADTQYFGPGTRLTVL.

This clonotype was seen ten or more times. The chain employs TRBV5-6 and TRBJ2-7; TRBD2 is a possible D gene (5 bases). The CDR3 totals 16 residues. In germline, CDR1 is SGHDT, CDR2 YYEEEE. Trimming left V 3 bases short and J 2 bases short, with 18 bases between. This CDR3 reads CASSSRQSGVPYEQYV. The DNA of the CDR3 is TGTGCCAGCAGCTCACGTCAGTCCGGGGTCCCCTACGAGCAGTACGTC.

Ten or more counts support this clonotype. The chain recombines TRBV5-1 with TRBJ2-7, with TRBD1 matching over 7 bases. Unmatched junction bases numbered 8, after V lost 3 bases and J lost 2 bases. In germline, CDR1 is SGHRS, CDR2 YFSETQ. The CDR3 sequence is 15 residues long. The CDR3 DNA sequence: TGCGCCAGCAGCTATGGACAGGCGACCACCTACGAGCAGTACTTC. This encodes CASSYGQATTYEQYF.

This clonotype was seen repeatedly, ten times or more. The chain uses TRBV12-3 or TRBV12-4 and TRBJ2-7; D unresolved. The CDR3 loop spans 13 amino acids. Between the trimmed V and J ends, which lost 7 bases and 2 bases, there was a span of 12 bases. The CDR3 DNA sequence: TGTGCCAGCACCAATGCCGATGCCTACGAGCAGTACTTC. It encodes CASTNADAYEQYF.

This clonotype has more than one count but fewer than ten. J is TRBJ2-1 and V is TRBV7-2; 7 bases align to TRBD2. V lost 1 base to trimming and J lost 0 bases; unmatched junction nucleotides: 3. The CDR3 length is 16 residues. From germline, CDR1 is SGHTA and CDR2 FQGNSA. This chain's CDR3 is CASSLGGGGSYNEQFF. The CDR3 DNA is TGTGCCAGCAGCTTAGGGGGGGGGGGCTCCTACAATGAGCAGTTCTTC.

This clonotype came up many times. J is TRBJ1-6 and V is TRBV19; D is undetermined. Trimming stripped 8 bases from V and 1 base from J, with 9 bases between. The germline gives CDR1 LNHDA, CDR2 SQIVND (reference sequence). The CDR3 runs to 14 residues. CDR3 nucleotide sequence: TGTGCCAGTGCCCGGCGGTCCTATAATTCACCCCTCCACTTT. Translation gives CASARRSYNSPLHF.